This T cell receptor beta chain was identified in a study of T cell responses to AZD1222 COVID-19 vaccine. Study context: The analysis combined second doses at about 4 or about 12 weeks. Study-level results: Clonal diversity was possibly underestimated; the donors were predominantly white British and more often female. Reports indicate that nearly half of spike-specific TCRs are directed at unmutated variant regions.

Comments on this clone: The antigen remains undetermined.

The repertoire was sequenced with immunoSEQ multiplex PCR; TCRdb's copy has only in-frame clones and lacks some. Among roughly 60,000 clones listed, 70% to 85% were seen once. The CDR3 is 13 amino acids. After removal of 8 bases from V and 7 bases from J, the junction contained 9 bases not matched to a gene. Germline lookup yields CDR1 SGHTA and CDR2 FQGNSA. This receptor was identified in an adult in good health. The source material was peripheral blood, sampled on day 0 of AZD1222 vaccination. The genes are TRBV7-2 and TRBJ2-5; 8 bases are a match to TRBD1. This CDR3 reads CASLRTGTGTQYF. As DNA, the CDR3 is TGTGCCAGCCTACGGACAGGGACGGGGACCCAGTACTTC.